These T cell receptor beta chains were read from a single sample in a study of shared clonotypes between healthy human individuals. The repertoire was sequenced with immunoSEQ multiplex PCR; TCRdb's copy has only in-frame clones and lacks some. The sample records some 2,000,000 clones, approximately 95% being singletons. Sequencing was done on a sample of naive CD8+ T cells sorted from blood. These receptors were collected from a man aged 18-30 years in good health. Both conserved end residues are part of each CDR3. D genes are given only for firm matches. Rows give clone size only sometimes, using once, few, many, or a class for an expanded clone.

TGTGCCAGTAGTATGGGGGAGACCTACGAGCAGTACTTC,CASSMGETYEQYF,TRBJ2-7,-,-,TRBV19,13
TGTGCCAGCAGCGCCCCCCTACAGGGGGTGTACAATGAGCAGTTCTTC,CASSAPLQGVYNEQFF,TRBJ2-1,-,TRBD1,TRBV9,16
TGTGCCGGCAGGTCTTCACTAGCGGGAGATTTAGATACGCAGTATTTT,CAGRSSLAGDLDTQYF,TRBJ2-3,-,TRBD2,TRBV27,16
TGTGCCAGTAGTATATCGGCACACCTTGACACTGAAGCTTTCTTT,CASSISAHLDTEAFF,TRBJ1-1,-,-,TRBV19,15
TGTGCCAGCAGTTACCGCCAGGATTACGAGCAGTACTTC,CASSYRQDYEQYF,TRBJ2-7,-,-,TRBV6-5,13
TGTGCCAGCAGTTTTGCGGGACAGCCTGAGTCCCTCCACTTT,CASSFAGQPESLHF,TRBJ1-6,-,TRBD1,TRBV28,14
TGCGCCAGCAGCCAAGATGGGAGTAGCGTCCTAGTCGGGTTCAATGAGCAGTTCTTC,CASSQDGSSVLVGFNEQFF,TRBJ2-1,few,-,TRBV4-3,19
TGTGCCAGCAGCGTCACGGGGGCCTACAATGAGCAGTTCTTC,CASSVTGAYNEQFF,TRBJ2-1,-,-,TRBV9,14
TGTGCCAGCAGTTACCAAGGGGAGGTTCGGGAGACCCAGTACTTC,CASSYQGEVRETQYF,TRBJ2-5,-,-,TRBV6-6,15
TGTGCCAGCAGCGTAGAGGGGACAGGGCGTCAAGAGACCCAGTACTTC,CASSVEGTGRQETQYF,TRBJ2-5,-,TRBD1,TRBV9,16
TGCGCCAGCAGCCTGGAGTGGGGGGCTTTGGGAAACATTCAGTACTTC,CASSLEWGALGNIQYF,TRBJ2-4,-,-,TRBV4-1,16
TGTGCCAGCAGCTCCGCTGATAGGGCCACCTACGAGCAGTACTTC,CASSSADRATYEQYF,TRBJ2-7,-,-,TRBV7-9,15
TGTGCCAGTGGGACAGGGAATGGAAACACCATATATTTT,CASGTGNGNTIYF,TRBJ1-3,once,TRBD1,TRBV6-5,13
TGTGCCTGGAGTGTACTCACTGGGGCCAACGTCCTGACTTTC,CAWSVLTGANVLTF,TRBJ2-6,-,-,TRBV30,14
TGTGCCAGCAGCTTGGCCCTAGAGGAGACCCAGTACTTC,CASSLALEETQYF,TRBJ2-5,-,-,TRBV5-4,13
TGTGCCAGCACCGCTGAGGACCCCAATGAGCAGTTCTTC,CASTAEDPNEQFF,TRBJ2-1,-,-,TRBV5-6,13
TGCGCCAGCAGCCAAGAATCTGGGATCACGTTGCGAGAGCAGTTCTTC,CASSQESGITLREQFF,TRBJ2-1,-,-,TRBV4-1,16
TGTGCCAGCAGTTTATCGGCGCCTTATTCCAATCAGCCCCAGCATTTT,CASSLSAPYSNQPQHF,TRBJ1-5,-,-,TRBV28,16
TGTGCCAGCAGCCACTCCCGGGGGGCGAACACCGGGGAGCTGTTTTTT,CASSHSRGANTGELFF,TRBJ2-2,once,TRBD2,TRBV28,16
TGTGCCAGCAGATCTAGCGGGGTGTACAATGAGCAGTTCTTC,CASRSSGVYNEQFF,TRBJ2-1,-,TRBD2,TRBV6-5,14
TGTGCCAGCAGCTTAGCCCTGATTCCGGGACCCGAGCAGTACTTC,CASSLALIPGPEQYF,TRBJ2-7,-,-,TRBV11-2,15
TGTGCCAGCAGTTTAGGGGTAACTGGAAACACCATATATTTT,CASSLGVTGNTIYF,TRBJ1-3,-,-,TRBV28,14
TGCGCCAGCAGCCAAGAAGGGGCGAACACTGAAGCTTTCTTT,CASSQEGANTEAFF,TRBJ1-1,-,-,TRBV4-1,14
TGTGCCAGCAGTCCCCTCCGACAGGGTTCCTACGAGCAGTACTTC,CASSPLRQGSYEQYF,TRBJ2-7,-,TRBD1,TRBV25-1,15
TGTGCCAGCAGCACTCCCCCGGGAGGCAAGAACGAGCAGTACTTC,CASSTPPGGKNEQYF,TRBJ2-7,-,TRBD2,TRBV27,15
TGTGCCAGCAGTGAGATAGCGGGGGGGGCATCGGAACAAGAGACCCAGTACTTC,CASSEIAGGASEQETQYF,TRBJ2-5,-,TRBD2,TRBV6-1,18
TGTGCCAGCAGCTCCATATACGAGAGGGAGCAGTTCTTC,CASSSIYEREQFF,TRBJ2-1,-,-,TRBV7-9,13
TGTGCCAGCAGCTGGGAGTGGACAGGGGGCGGTGGCTACACCTTC,CASSWEWTGGGGYTF,TRBJ1-2,-,TRBD1,TRBV11-2,15
TGTGCCAGCAGTTTCCATACAGGGGGCAGTGAGCAGTTCTTC,CASSFHTGGSEQFF,TRBJ2-1,-,TRBD1,TRBV6-5,14
TGTGCCAGCAGCTTCGGGCAGGGAGAGCAGTACTTC,CASSFGQGEQYF,TRBJ2-7,-,-,TRBV5-4,12
TGCGCCAGCAGCCATAGCGGGACCCGCTCCGAGCAGTACTTC,CASSHSGTRSEQYF,TRBJ2-7,-,TRBD2,TRBV4-3,14
TGCGCCAGCAGCCAAGACCTAGCGGGAGTGGCAGATACGCAGTATTTT,CASSQDLAGVADTQYF,TRBJ2-3,-,TRBD2,TRBV4-1,16
TGTGCCAGCAGCTTAGTCGCTAGCGGGAGGTATGAGCAGTTCTTC,CASSLVASGRYEQFF,TRBJ2-1,-,TRBD2,TRBV11-2,15
TGCGCCAGCAGCTTGGACACCCCGGTCTACGAGCAGTACTTC,CASSLDTPVYEQYF,TRBJ2-7,-,-,TRBV5-1,14
TGCGCCAGCAGCCAAGGAGACGTCGCGGAATCACCCCTCCACTTT,CASSQGDVAESPLHF,TRBJ1-6,-,-,TRBV4-1,15
TGTGCCAGTAGTACCACCTACGAGCAGTACTTC,CASSTTYEQYF,TRBJ2-7,-,-,TRBV19,11
TGTGCCAGCAAATTCACAGGACGCTCCTATAATTCACCCCTCCACTTT,CASKFTGRSYNSPLHF,TRBJ1-6,-,-,TRBV27,16
TGCGCCAGCGGTAAACTAGCGGGGGGGCCGAATACGCAGTATTTT,CASGKLAGGPNTQYF,TRBJ2-3,-,TRBD2,TRBV4-1,15
TGCAGCGCGCGGACAGGGGGCGCTTTTGGCTACACCTTC,CSARTGGAFGYTF,TRBJ1-2,-,TRBD1,TRBV29-1,13
TGTGCCAGCAGCGGAGGCACCGGGGAGCTGTTTTTT,CASSGGTGELFF,TRBJ2-2,-,-,TRBV7-9,12
TGTGCCAGCAGCTTATGGCCGGGGGCCGGTGAAAAACTGTTTTTT,CASSLWPGAGEKLFF,TRBJ1-4,once,-,TRBV11-2,15
TGTGCCAGCAGCTCGCCCGTCGGACAGGGCTACGAGCAGTACTTC,CASSSPVGQGYEQYF,TRBJ2-7,-,TRBD1,TRBV7-9,15
TGTGCCAGCAGTTTAAGGTTTATTGCGGGGAGCGAGCAGTACTTC,CASSLRFIAGSEQYF,TRBJ2-7,-,-,TRBV28,15
TGTGCCAGCAGCTTAGGGGCGGGGGGCGCCTACGAGCAGTACTTC,CASSLGAGGAYEQYF,TRBJ2-7,few,TRBD2,TRBV7-9,15
TGTGCCATCAGTGACGTGGGGGTAGAAGCGGGGTCCTCCTACAATGAGCAGTTCTTC,CAISDVGVEAGSSYNEQFF,TRBJ2-1,-,TRBD2,TRBV10-3,19
TGTGCCTGGAGTACATCTAGCGGATCCTACAATGAGCAGTTCTTC,CAWSTSSGSYNEQFF,TRBJ2-1,-,TRBD2,TRBV30,15
TGTGCCAGCAGCTCCTTAGCAGGGATGAACACTGAAGCTTTCTTT,CASSSLAGMNTEAFF,TRBJ1-1,-,-,TRBV7-9,15
TGTGCCAGCAGCGCGATACAGGGGGCCAACTATGGCTACACCTTC,CASSAIQGANYGYTF,TRBJ1-2,-,TRBD1,TRBV9,15
TGTGCCAGTAGTATCGTCGGGGAGCCTGGAAACACCATATATTTT,CASSIVGEPGNTIYF,TRBJ1-3,-,-,TRBV19,15
TGTGCCAGCAGCCTGGGACAGGGGAGCAATCAGCCCCAGCATTTT,CASSLGQGSNQPQHF,TRBJ1-5,-,TRBD1,TRBV14,15
TGCAGCGCCGACGGGAGTGCGCCGAGCGGGGAGCAGTTCTTC,CSADGSAPSGEQFF,TRBJ2-1,-,-,TRBV29-1,14
TGTGCCAGCAGCTCACGAGACTCCGGTCCGAACACCGGGGAGCTGTTTTTT,CASSSRDSGPNTGELFF,TRBJ2-2,-,-,TRBV13,17
TGTGCCACCAGCAGAGTATCGGGACTAGCGGAAGCCCGAGCCAAAAACATTCAGTACTTC,CATSRVSGLAEARAKNIQYF,TRBJ2-4,-,TRBD2,TRBV15,20
TGTGCCAGCAGCTTAGGGGAGCGGGAGGGGAATGAGCAGTTCTTC,CASSLGEREGNEQFF,TRBJ2-1,-,TRBD2,TRBV7-9,15
TGTGCCACCTCGAGAGGGCCATACAATGAGCAGTTCTTC,CATSRGPYNEQFF,TRBJ2-1,-,-,TRBV19,13